Below are 20 T cell receptor beta chains sequenced from a single sample in a study of blood T cell repertoires in COVID-19. Measured with immunoSEQ multiplex PCR; TCRdb has only the in-frame clones, and not every one. The table lists around 160,000 clones, roughly 80% of them singletons. Input material: peripheral blood. These receptors all come from a woman of 80 years or more with acute or convalescent COVID-19.

In its sample, this clone was seen a few times. Compared with germline, one end of the junction differs, possibly owing to a read error. This chain uses TRBV7-7 with TRBJ2-2; D ambiguous. The CDR3 runs to 12 residues. Per the germline V gene, CDR1 is SSHAT and CDR2 is FNYEAQ (reference sequence). The CDR3 loop reads CASSFLTGELFF. CDR3 coding DNA: TGTGCTAGCAGCTTCCTCACCGGGGAGCTGTTTTTT.

J is TRBJ1-1 and V is TRBV5-4, with D unresolved. Between the trimmed V and J ends, which lost 3 bases and 0 bases, there was a span of 15 bases. CDR3 length equals 16 residues. CDR1 is SGHNT, CDR2 YYREEE, per germline (reference sequence). The CDR3 DNA sequence: TGTGCCAGCAGCTGGGCCCCAGGCCCTATGAACACTGAAGCTTTCTTT. It is translated as CASSWAPGPMNTEAFF.

The chain recombines TRBV28 with TRBJ1-5; TRBD1 matches at 8 bases. The V gene's germline CDR1 is MDHEN and CDR2 SYDVKM. The CDR3 length is 14 residues. After removal of 7 bases from V and 2 bases from J, the junction contained 4 bases not matched to a gene. The CDR3 loop is CASTTGGGNQPQHF. CDR3 DNA: TGTGCCAGCACCACAGGGGGTGGCAATCAGCCCCAGCATTTT.

This clone was seen just once. This chain connects TRBV7-2 to TRBJ1-4, with 8 positions matching TRBD1. Unmatched junction bases numbered 8, after V lost 5 bases and J lost 3 bases. CDR1 and CDR2 from the germline V gene are SGHTA and FQGNSA. The CDR3 is 16 amino acids. CDR3 coding DNA: TGTGCCAGCAGCCGCGTCGGACAGGGCGCTAATGAAAAACTGTTTTTT. Its protein is CASSRVGQGANEKLFF. The entire variable domain, with the rest obtained from reference TRBV7-2 and TRBJ1-4, is as follows: GAGVSQSPSNKVTEKGKDVELRCDPISGHTALYWYRQSLGQGLEFLIYFQGNSAPDKSGLPSDRFSAERTGGSVSTLTIQRTQQEDSAVYLCASSRVGQGANEKLFFGSGTQLSVL.

This clone has only one observation. The rearrangement links TRBV6-5 to TRBJ2-5; 7 bases line up with TRBD1. V trimming: 4 bases; J trimming: 0 bases; junction bases outside the gene matches: 5. Germline V gives CDR1 MNHEY, CDR2 SVGAGI. The CDR3 totals 15 residues. The CDR3 nucleotides are TGTGCCAGCAGTTGGGTAGACAGGGACCAAGAGACCCAGTACTTC. Translated: CASSWVDRDQETQYF.

The chain combines TRBV7-2 with TRBJ1-5; no definite D call. V dropped 8 bases and J dropped 1 base, with 12 bases sitting between them. Germline CDR1 and CDR2: SGHTA and FQGNSA. The CDR3 has 14 amino acids. The CDR3 sequence is CASREAVSNQPQHF. CDR3 nucleotides: TGTGCCAGCCGAGAAGCGGTGAGCAATCAGCCCCAGCATTTT.

This sequence joins TRBV30 and TRBJ1-2; D uncertain. V gave up 1 base and J gave up 5 bases, with 14 bases separating them. From germline, CDR1 is GTSNPN and CDR2 SVGIG (reference sequence). The CDR3 is 14 residues long. The CDR3 loop is CAWSDGGKWYGYTF. The CDR3 bases are TGTGCCTGGAGTGACGGCGGGAAATGGTATGGCTACACCTTC.

This clone was seen once. The rearrangement links TRBV18 to TRBJ1-4; 9 nucleotides match TRBD1. Germline V CDR1 and CDR2: KGHSH, LQKENI. V was clipped by 3 bases and J by 1 base; unmatched bases: 6. This CDR3 contains 17 residues. The CDR3 region is CASSPTGTGKTNEKLFF. CDR3 sequence (DNA): TGTGCCAGCTCACCCACCGGGACAGGGAAAACTAATGAAAAACTGTTTTTT.

The chain couples TRBV7-9 to TRBJ2-1; 10 bases line up with TRBD2. Germline assignment: CDR1 SEHNR and CDR2 FQNEAQ (reference sequence). J was trimmed by 7 bases and V by 3 bases; bases with no gene match: 6. CDR3 length: 15 amino acids. The chain's CDR3 is CASSFPAGGGNEQFF. The CDR3 region has the DNA TGTGCCAGCAGCTTTCCAGCGGGAGGGGGAAATGAGCAGTTCTTC.

The rearrangement links TRBV5-1 to TRBJ1-2; weak D call: TRBD1 (6 bases). This CDR3 region has 13 residues. Germline-derived CDR1 and CDR2 are SGHRS and YFSETQ. V lost 5 bases and J lost 4, with 12 bases in between. DNA of the CDR3: TGCGCCAGCAGTCCCGGGACATCCTATGGCTACACCTTC. Protein product: CASSPGTSYGYTF.

The V gene is TRBV6-5, the J gene TRBJ2-6, with D uncertain. Germline V gene sequence: CDR1 MNHEY, CDR2 SVGAGI. This CDR3 contains 13 residues. Trimming took 7 bases from V and 1 from J, leaving 5 bases between them. The CDR3 sequence is CASTTSGANVLTF. CDR3 in DNA: TGTGCCAGCACGACATCTGGGGCCAACGTCCTGACTTTC.

The V gene is TRBV29-1, the J gene TRBJ2-3, with 11 bases lining up with TRBD2. This CDR3 is 15 amino acids long. J was trimmed by 0 bases and V by 7 bases; bases with no gene match: 6. From germline, CDR1 is SQVTM and CDR2 ANQGSEA. CDR3 DNA sequence: TGCAGCGGGAAGACTAGCGGGACTAGCACAGATACGCAGTATTTT. This encodes CSGKTSGTSTDTQYF.

This clone was detected only once. V is TRBV5-5 and J is TRBJ1-5, with D hard to call. CDR3 length: 16 residues. Looked up from germline, CDR1 is SGHKS and CDR2 is YYEKEE (reference sequence). V lost 0 bases and J lost 2, with 12 bases in between. Here the CDR3 DNA reads TGTGCCAGCAGCTTGGTAAGCGGGCAGCGCAATCAGCCCCAGCATTTT. It codes for CASSLVSGQRNQPQHF.

The sample holds a few counts of this clone. This chain links TRBV27 with TRBJ1-4; 9 bases agree with TRBD1. The CDR3 is made up of 15 amino acids. Trimming cost V 5 bases and J 10 bases; bases outside gene matches: 11. Germline-derived CDR1 and CDR2 are MNHEY and SMNVEV (reference sequence). CDR3 bases: TGTGCCAGCAGTAAATCCGGGACAGGGTTGGGAAAACTGTTTTTT. Its translation: CASSKSGTGLGKLFF.

The chain carries TRBV19 and TRBJ1-2; D is uncertain. The V end was cut by 0 bases, the J end by 0 bases, with 14 bases between. Germline V gene data show CDR1 as LNHDA and CDR2 as SQIVND (reference sequence). The CDR3 extends over 17 amino acids. The CDR3 loop reads CASSIEPQTRPNYGYTF. DNA for the CDR3: TGTGCCAGTAGTATAGAACCTCAAACTCGTCCTAACTATGGCTACACCTTC. Full variable domain (rest looked up from reference TRBV19 and TRBJ1-2): DGGITQSPKYLFRKEGQNVTLSCEQNLNHDAMYWYRQDPGQGLRLIYYSQIVNDFQKGDIAEGYSVSREKKESFPLTVTSAQKNPTAFYLCASSIEPQTRPNYGYTFGSGTRLTVV.

Written as DNA, the CDR3 is TGTGCCAGCAGTTTGACAGGAGCAAACACCGGGGAGCTGTTTTTT. Amino acids: CASSLTGANTGELFF. This rearrangement joins TRBV28 to TRBJ2-2, with TRBD1 as a possible D gene (6 bases). The germline gives CDR1 MDHEN, CDR2 SYDVKM. The V end lost 3 bases, the J end lost 2 bases, and 10 bases lay between the germline ends. The CDR3 covers 15 residues.

J is TRBJ2-2 and V is TRBV11-2, with D tentatively TRBD1 (7 bases). There are 16 residues in the CDR3. In germline, CDR1 is SGHAT, CDR2 FQNNGV. V was clipped by 1 base and J by 5 bases, with 14 bases between them. The CDR3 bases are TGTGCCAGCAGCTTAGGCAGGGGGGTTAGTACCGGGGAGCTGTTTTTT. It translates to CASSLGRGVSTGELFF.

This chain uses TRBV27 with TRBJ2-1; no firm D call. The CDR3 contains 14 residues. Germline loops: CDR1 MNHEY, CDR2 SMNVEV (reference sequence). Between the trimmed V and J ends, which lost 1 base and 4 bases, there was a span of 8 bases. Here the CDR3 DNA reads TGTGCCAGCAGTTTATTCCCCCGTTACAATGAGCAGTTCTTC. Translated, it gives CASSLFPRYNEQFF.

J is TRBJ2-7 and V is TRBV19, with 9 bases identical to TRBD1. CDR1 and CDR2 from the germline V gene are LNHDA and SQIVND (reference sequence). Trimming removed 5 bases from V and 0 bases from J; junction bases left unmatched: 5. The CDR3 covers 15 residues. CDR3 DNA sequence: TGTGCCAGTAGTGGGGGGACAGGGCCCTCCTACGAGCAGTACTTC. It is translated as CASSGGTGPSYEQYF.

The chain has TRBV7-2 and TRBJ1-3; D not resolved. Germline-derived CDR1 and CDR2 are SGHTA and FQGNSA. There are 15 residues in the CDR3. V was pared by 2 bases and J by 2 bases, with 10 bases between. DNA for the CDR3: TGTGCCAGCAGCTTATGGGTACAGACTGGAAACACCATATATTTT. It specifies CASSLWVQTGNTIYF.